Presented here are 20 T cell receptor beta chains from one specimen sequenced in a study of molecular identifiers for immune sequencing clone quantification. TCRdb redid the calling of the PCR reads with MiXCR, one entry per CDR3 protein. The table lists approximately 500,000 distinct CDR3 sequences, 20% to 25% of them singletons. The specimen was naive CD8+ T cells from blood, with Jurkat cell RNA spiked in. The subset was: FACS-sorted CD8+CD4-CCR7+CD45RA+ naive T cells. All receptors derive from a human donor in good health. Some libraries in this study had Jurkat cell RNA spiked in.

A word on this clonotype: A much larger clonotype is one base distant, so this may be a read error. The V and J genes are TRBV5-1 and TRBJ2-3, with D possibly matching TRBD1 (6 bases). Germline V gene data show CDR1 as SGHRS and CDR2 as YFSETQ. The CDR3 contains 16 residues. The germline V and J ends were trimmed by 4 bases and 6 bases, with 21 bases remaining between them. CDR3 DNA: TGCGCCAGCAGCCCCAGGGGACGGGGCAATATGGATACGCAGTATTTT. The encoded protein is CASSPRGRGNMDTQYF.

This clonotype was seen a handful of times. This chain joins TRBV27 and TRBJ1-2, with D possibly matching TRBD1 (6 bases). The CDR3 sequence is 14 residues long. Trimming took 5 bases from V and 8 from J, leaving 18 bases between them. Germline lookup yields CDR1 MNHEY and CDR2 SMNVEV (reference sequence). The CDR3 sequence: CASSPTAGGQGYTF. The CDR3 coding sequence is TGTGCCAGCAGTCCCACTGCGGGGGGCCAGGGCTACACCTTC.

The chain is built from TRBV10-3 and TRBJ2-7; tentatively, D is TRBD1 or TRBD2 (7 bases each). The germline gives CDR1 ENHRY, CDR2 SYGVKD. The CDR3 loop spans 22 amino acids. Trimming took off 0 bases at V and 3 bases at J, with 33 bases between the two ends. CDR3 sequence (DNA): TGTGCCATCAGTGAGTCGGGAGGGGGCGAGGGCTTTATTCCCAACTGGAACTACGAGCAGTACTTC. Translating gives CAISESGGGEGFIPNWNYEQYF.

This chain joins TRBV29-1 and TRBJ2-7; a possible D gene is TRBD2 (5 bases). V was trimmed by 6 bases and J by 3 bases, leaving 9 bases between them. The germline CDR1 and CDR2 sequences are SQVTM and ANQGSEA. The CDR3 extends over 11 amino acids. CDR3: CSVHGDYEQYF. The CDR3 DNA follows: TGCAGCGTCCACGGGGACTACGAGCAGTACTTC.

This clonotype was seen more than once but under ten times. V gene TRBV7-2 combines with J gene TRBJ2-5, with TRBD2 matching over 13 bases. The V gene's germline CDR1 is SGHTA and CDR2 FQGNSA. The CDR3 loop spans 17 amino acids. Losses at the gene ends were 3 bases for V and 6 bases for J; bases not matched to a gene: 10. This CDR3 reads CASSLGLTSGGKKTQYF. The CDR3 DNA sequence: TGTGCCAGCAGCTTGGGTTTGACTAGCGGGGGGAAAAAGACCCAGTACTTC.

Turning to this clonotype: Compared with germline, one end of the junction differs, possibly owing to a read error. The V gene is TRBV6-1, the J gene TRBJ2-5; D unresolved. Germline V CDR1 and CDR2: MNHNS, SASEGT. This CDR3 is built from 17 residues. The CDR3 sequence is CASNEDVAIFPRETQYF. The CDR3 coding sequence is TGTGCCAGCAATGAAGATGTGGCGATCTTCCCTCGAGAGACCCAGTACTTC.

About this clonotype: Being one base from a much bigger clone, this may be a read error. The conserved closing phenylalanine or tryptophan is absent in this CDR3, likely reflecting a read error. V and J are TRBV7-2 and TRBJ2-1; no reliable D call. Germline-derived CDR1 and CDR2 are SGHTA and FQGNSA. V gave up 1 base and J gave up 2 bases, with 12 bases separating them. There are 16 residues in the CDR3. In DNA, the CDR3 is TGTGCCAGCAGCTTAGTATGGGAAGCTACCTACAATGAGCAGTTCTCC. This encodes CASSLVWEATYNEQFS.

This clonotype was seen at least ten times. The chain links TRBV2 to TRBJ2-3; 10 bases align to TRBD2. The CDR3 loop spans 15 amino acids. V lost 2 bases, J lost 2 bases, and 1 base stayed unmatched. From germline, CDR1 is SNHLY and CDR2 FYNNEI. In DNA, the CDR3 is TGTGCCAGCAGTGAAACTAGCGGGATCACAGATACGCAGTATTTT. Protein sequence: CASSETSGITDTQYF.

This clonotype has just a few counts. This chain connects TRBV12-3 or TRBV12-4 to TRBJ1-4; D possibly corresponds to TRBD1 (5 bases). Trimming shortened V by 9 bases and J by 8 bases, and 16 bases separated the two germline ends. This CDR3 comprises 13 residues. CDR3: CASRAGFREKLFF. DNA for the CDR3: TGTGCCAGTCGGGCAGGGTTTAGGGAAAAACTGTTTTTT.

In this sample, this clonotype turned up many times. The chain is built from TRBV20-1 and TRBJ2-7; D might be TRBD1 or TRBD2, each matching 6 bases. The CDR3 spans 14 residues. Deletions cut 4 bases from V and 4 bases from J, with 17 bases between. Germline loops: CDR1 DFQATT, CDR2 SNEGSKA (reference sequence). The CDR3 DNA reads TGCAGTGCTATGAAATCCCGAGGGGGGTACGAGCAGTACTTC. Translation gives CSAMKSRGGYEQYF.

This chain joins TRBV5-4 and TRBJ1-1, with D possibly matching TRBD1 (5 bases). The germline V gene encodes CDR1 SGHNT and CDR2 YYREEE (reference sequence). Trimming took off 4 bases at V and 0 bases at J, with 16 bases between the two ends. There are 16 residues in the CDR3. Here the CDR3 DNA reads TGTGCCAGCAGCCCGAGGGGAGTCGGTTTGAACACTGAAGCTTTCTTT. Protein product: CASSPRGVGLNTEAFF.

The table lists this clonotype with many counts. The chain joins TRBV6-1 to TRBJ1-1; D call uncertain. V dropped 3 bases and J dropped 4 bases, with 12 bases sitting between them. This CDR3 is built from 14 residues. Germline V gives CDR1 MNHNS, CDR2 SASEGT. CDR3 bases: TGTGCCAGCAGTGAGGTGGGCGATGGCACTGAAGCTTTCTTT. This translates into CASSEVGDGTEAFF.

The sample holds a few counts of this clonotype. This chain joins TRBV5-6 and TRBJ2-1, with 10 bases lining up with TRBD1. V lost 6 bases and J lost 6; bases outside the gene matches: 15. The CDR3 consists of 17 residues. Germline V CDR1 and CDR2: SGHDT, YYEEEE. The CDR3 nucleotides read TGTGCCAGCAACGAGGGTTGGGACAGGGGCTGGGGCAATGAGCAGTTCTTC. As protein: CASNEGWDRGWGNEQFF.

The V and J genes are TRBV19 and TRBJ1-2; D is perhaps TRBD1 (6 bases). With 1 base removed from V and 2 bases from J, the gap between germline ends came to 17 bases. The germline gives CDR1 LNHDA, CDR2 SQIVND (reference sequence). CDR3 length: 17 amino acids. The CDR3 region is CASSIAHRVNVNYGYTF. In DNA, the CDR3 is TGTGCCAGTAGTATAGCCCACAGGGTGAATGTCAACTATGGCTACACCTTC.

As regards this clonotype: A much more abundant neighbour one base away suggests this may be a read error. The V call is TRBV6-5, the J call TRBJ2-3; 7 bases map to TRBD1. Germline values: CDR1 MNHEY, CDR2 SVGAGI. V gave up 0 bases and J gave up 4 bases; unmatched junction bases: 7. This CDR3 has 16 residues. The CDR3 coding sequence is TGTGCCAGCAGTTACTCGATGACAGGGATCGCAGATACGCAGTATTTT. It specifies CASSYSMTGIADTQYF.

This clonotype has a handful of counts. The genes are TRBV29-1 and TRBJ1-1; tentatively, D is TRBD1 (6 bases). Germline-derived CDR1 and CDR2 are SQVTM and ANQGSEA. Trimming took off 6 bases at V and 3 bases at J, with 11 bases between the two ends. The length of the CDR3 is 12 residues. The chain's CDR3 is CSVPGVDTEAFF. CDR3 DNA sequence: TGCAGCGTGCCAGGGGTGGACACTGAAGCTTTCTTT.

A word on this clonotype: A much larger clonotype is one base distant, so this may be a read error. This chain joins TRBV15 and TRBJ2-2, with D perhaps given as TRBD1 or TRBD2 (6 bases each). The V gene's germline CDR1 is LNHNV and CDR2 YYDKDF (reference sequence). The CDR3 covers 15 residues. The CDR3 here is CATSIWGANSGELFF. The CDR3 DNA reads TGTGCCACCAGCATTTGGGGGGCGAACAGCGGGGAGCTGTTTTTT.

This clonotype was detected many times. The chain is built from TRBV7-3 and TRBJ2-1; D possibly corresponds to TRBD1 (6 bases). CDR1 SGHTA and CDR2 FQGTGA come from the germline V gene. There are 15 residues in the CDR3. The V end was cut by 5 bases, the J end by 1 base, with 12 bases between. CDR3 loop: CASSPSGDSYNEQFF. Here the CDR3 DNA reads TGTGCCAGCAGCCCATCAGGGGATTCCTACAATGAGCAGTTCTTC.

The chain uses TRBV9 and TRBJ2-7, with D possibly being TRBD1 or TRBD2 (7 bases each). Germline V gene sequence: CDR1 SGDLS, CDR2 YYNGEE. Trimming took off 4 bases at V and 3 bases at J, with 20 bases between the two ends. The CDR3 loop spans 16 amino acids. CDR3: CASSPRQGGTIYEQYF. Here the CDR3 DNA reads TGTGCCAGCAGCCCACGACAGGGAGGGACTATCTACGAGCAGTACTTC.

This clonotype appeared many times. A junction boundary mismatches the germline segment, possibly from a read error. The V gene is TRBV5-6, the J gene TRBJ2-1; D assignment may be TRBD1 or TRBD2 (5 bases each). This CDR3 is 11 amino acids long. Germline V gene data show CDR1 as SGHDT and CDR2 as YYEEEE. The CDR3 here is CASSLGDRRSF. CDR3 nucleotides: TGTGCCAGCAGCTTGGGGGACCGCCGGTCCTTC.